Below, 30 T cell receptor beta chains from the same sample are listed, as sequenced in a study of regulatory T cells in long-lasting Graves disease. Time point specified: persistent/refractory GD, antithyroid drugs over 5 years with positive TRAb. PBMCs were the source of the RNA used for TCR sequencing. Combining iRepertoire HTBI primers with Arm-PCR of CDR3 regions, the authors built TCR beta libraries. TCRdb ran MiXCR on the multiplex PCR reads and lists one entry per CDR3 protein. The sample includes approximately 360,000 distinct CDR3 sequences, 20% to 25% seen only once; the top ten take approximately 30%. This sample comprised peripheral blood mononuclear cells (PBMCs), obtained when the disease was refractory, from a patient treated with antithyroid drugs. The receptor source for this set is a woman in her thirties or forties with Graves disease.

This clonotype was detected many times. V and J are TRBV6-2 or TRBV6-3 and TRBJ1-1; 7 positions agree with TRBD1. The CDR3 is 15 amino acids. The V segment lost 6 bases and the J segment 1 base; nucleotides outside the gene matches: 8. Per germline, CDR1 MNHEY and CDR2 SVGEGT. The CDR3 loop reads CASSLITGENTEAFF. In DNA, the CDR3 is TGTGCCAGCAGCCTGATCACAGGGGAGAACACTGAAGCTTTCTTT.

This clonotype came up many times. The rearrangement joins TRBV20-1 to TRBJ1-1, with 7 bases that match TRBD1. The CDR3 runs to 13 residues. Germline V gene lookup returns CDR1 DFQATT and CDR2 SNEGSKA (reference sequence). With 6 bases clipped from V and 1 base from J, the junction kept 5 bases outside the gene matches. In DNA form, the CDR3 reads TGCAGTGCCGGGACAGCGAAGAACACTGAAGCTTTCTTT. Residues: CSAGTAKNTEAFF.

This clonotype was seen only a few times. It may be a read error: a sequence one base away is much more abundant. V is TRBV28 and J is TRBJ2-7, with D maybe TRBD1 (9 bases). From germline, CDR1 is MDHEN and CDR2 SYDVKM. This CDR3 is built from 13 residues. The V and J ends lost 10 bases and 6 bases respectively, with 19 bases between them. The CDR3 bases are TGTGCCACCGAACAGGGGGCGGGAGGCGAGCAGTACTTC. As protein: CATEQGAGGEQYF.

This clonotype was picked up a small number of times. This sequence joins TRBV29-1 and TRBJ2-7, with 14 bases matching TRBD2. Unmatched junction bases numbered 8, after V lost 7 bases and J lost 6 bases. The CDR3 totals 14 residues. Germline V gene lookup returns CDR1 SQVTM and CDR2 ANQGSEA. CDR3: CSAKGTSGSLEQYF. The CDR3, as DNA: TGCAGCGCAAAAGGGACTAGCGGGAGCCTCGAGCAGTACTTC.

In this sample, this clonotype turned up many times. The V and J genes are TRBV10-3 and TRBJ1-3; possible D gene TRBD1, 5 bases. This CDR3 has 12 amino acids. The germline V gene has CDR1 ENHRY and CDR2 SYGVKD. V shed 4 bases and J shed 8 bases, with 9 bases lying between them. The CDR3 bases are TGTGCCATCAGTGCTGGAGGGGACACCATATATTTT. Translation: CAISAGGDTIYF.

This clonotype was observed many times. The CDR3 DNA sequence: TGTGCCAGCAGCTTGTCGTCAGCAATTAGGCCCCAGCATTTT. Its translation is CASSLSSAIRPQHF. The chain carries TRBV7-8 and TRBJ1-5; no clear D. Germline CDR1 is SGHVS and CDR2 is FQNEAQ. The length of the CDR3 is 14 residues. V lost 3 bases and J lost 9, with 15 bases in between.

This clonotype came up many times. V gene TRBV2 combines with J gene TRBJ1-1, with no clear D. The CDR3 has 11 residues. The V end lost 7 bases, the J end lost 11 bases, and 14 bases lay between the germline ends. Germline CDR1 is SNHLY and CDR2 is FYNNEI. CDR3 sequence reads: CASTPLGGAFF. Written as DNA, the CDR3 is TGTGCCAGCACCCCTTTAGGAGGGGCTTTCTTT.

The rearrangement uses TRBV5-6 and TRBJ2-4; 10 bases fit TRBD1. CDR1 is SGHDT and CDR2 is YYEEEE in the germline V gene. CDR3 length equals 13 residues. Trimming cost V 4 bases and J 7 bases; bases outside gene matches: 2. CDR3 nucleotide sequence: TGTGCCAGCAGCCAGGGACAGGGGAACATTCAGTACTTC. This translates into CASSQGQGNIQYF.

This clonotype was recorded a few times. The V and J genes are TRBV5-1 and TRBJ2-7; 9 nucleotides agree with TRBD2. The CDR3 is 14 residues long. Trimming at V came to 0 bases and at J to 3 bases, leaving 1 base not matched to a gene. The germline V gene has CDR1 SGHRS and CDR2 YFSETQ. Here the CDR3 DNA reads TGCGCCAGCAGCTTGGTAGCGGGAGACTACGAGCAGTACTTC. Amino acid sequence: CASSLVAGDYEQYF.

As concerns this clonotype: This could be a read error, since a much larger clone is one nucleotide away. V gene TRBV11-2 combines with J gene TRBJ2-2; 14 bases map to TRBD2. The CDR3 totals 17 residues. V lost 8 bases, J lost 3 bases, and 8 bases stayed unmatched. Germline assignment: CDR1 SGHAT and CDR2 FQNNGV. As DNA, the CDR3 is TGTGCCAGCGGCCGGACTAGCGGGAGGACGTACACCGGGGAGCTGTTTTTT. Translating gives CASGRTSGRTYTGELFF.

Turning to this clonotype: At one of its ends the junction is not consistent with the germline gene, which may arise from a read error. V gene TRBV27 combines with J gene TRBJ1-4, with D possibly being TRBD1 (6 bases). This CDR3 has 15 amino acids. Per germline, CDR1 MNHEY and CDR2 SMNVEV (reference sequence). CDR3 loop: CASSLLGTPNEKLSF. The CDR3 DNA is TGTGCCAGCAGTTTATTAGGGACACCGAATGAAAAACTGTCTTTT.

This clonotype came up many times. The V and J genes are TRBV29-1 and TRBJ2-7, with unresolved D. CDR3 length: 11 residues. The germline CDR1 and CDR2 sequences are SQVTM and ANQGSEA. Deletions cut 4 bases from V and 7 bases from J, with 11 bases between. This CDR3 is CSVVFRAEQYF. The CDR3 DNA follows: TGCAGCGTTGTCTTTCGAGCGGAGCAGTACTTC.

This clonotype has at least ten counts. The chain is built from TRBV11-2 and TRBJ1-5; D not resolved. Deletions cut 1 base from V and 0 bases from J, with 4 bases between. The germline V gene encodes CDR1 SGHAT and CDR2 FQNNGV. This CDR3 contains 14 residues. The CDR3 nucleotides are TGTGCCAGCAGCTTAGCTCCTAGCAATCAGCCCCAGCATTTT. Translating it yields CASSLAPSNQPQHF.

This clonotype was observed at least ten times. The CDR3 loop reads CASSYWPPLNYGYTF. For the CDR3, the DNA is TGTGCCAGCAGTTACTGGCCCCCCTTAAACTATGGCTACACCTTC. The chain has TRBV6-5 and TRBJ1-2, with D uncertain. Germline-derived CDR1 and CDR2 are MNHEY and SVGAGI. V was pared by 1 base and J by 2 bases, with 11 bases between. The CDR3 totals 15 residues.

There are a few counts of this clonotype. The CDR3 sequence is CASSNLGEQYF. CDR3 DNA sequence: TGTGCCAGCAGCAACCTCGGAGAGCAGTACTTC. The rearrangement uses TRBV9 and TRBJ2-7; D is unclear. Trimming removed 4 bases at V and 7 bases at J, with 9 bases between. The CDR3 totals 11 residues. The germline gives CDR1 SGDLS, CDR2 YYNGEE.

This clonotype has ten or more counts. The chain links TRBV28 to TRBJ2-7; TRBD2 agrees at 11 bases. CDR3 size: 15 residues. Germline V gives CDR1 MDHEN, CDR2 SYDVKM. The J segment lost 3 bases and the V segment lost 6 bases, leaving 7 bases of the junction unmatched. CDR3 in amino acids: CASRKGLAAYYEQYF. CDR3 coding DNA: TGTGCCAGCAGGAAGGGACTAGCGGCCTACTACGAGCAGTACTTC.

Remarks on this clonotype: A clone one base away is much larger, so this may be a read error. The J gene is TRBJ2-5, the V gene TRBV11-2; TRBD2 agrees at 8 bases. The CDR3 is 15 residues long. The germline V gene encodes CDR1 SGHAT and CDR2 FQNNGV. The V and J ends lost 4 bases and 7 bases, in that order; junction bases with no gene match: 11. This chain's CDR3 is CASSSIRGGWVTQYF. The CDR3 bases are TGTGCCAGCAGCTCAATCCGGGGGGGATGGGTGACCCAGTACTTC.

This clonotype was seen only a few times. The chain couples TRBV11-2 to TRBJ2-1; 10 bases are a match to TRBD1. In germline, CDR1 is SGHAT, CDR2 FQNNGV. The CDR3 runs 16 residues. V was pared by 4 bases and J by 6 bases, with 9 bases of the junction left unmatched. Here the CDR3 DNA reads TGTGCCAGCAGCTCCGGACAGGGGGTGGCTAGCAATGAGCAGTTCTTC. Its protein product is CASSSGQGVASNEQFF.

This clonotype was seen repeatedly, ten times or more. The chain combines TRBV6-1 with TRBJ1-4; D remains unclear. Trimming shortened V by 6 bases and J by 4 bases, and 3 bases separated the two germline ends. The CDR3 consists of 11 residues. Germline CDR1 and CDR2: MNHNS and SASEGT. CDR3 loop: CASRINEKLFF. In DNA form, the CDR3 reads TGTGCCAGCAGGATTAATGAAAAACTGTTTTTT.

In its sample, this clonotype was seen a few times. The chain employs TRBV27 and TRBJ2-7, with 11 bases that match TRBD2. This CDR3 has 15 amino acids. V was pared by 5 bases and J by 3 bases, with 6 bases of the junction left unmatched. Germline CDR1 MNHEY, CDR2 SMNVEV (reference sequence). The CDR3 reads CASSLTSGSGYEQYF. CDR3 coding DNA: TGTGCCAGCAGTCTTACTAGCGGGAGTGGCTACGAGCAGTACTTC.

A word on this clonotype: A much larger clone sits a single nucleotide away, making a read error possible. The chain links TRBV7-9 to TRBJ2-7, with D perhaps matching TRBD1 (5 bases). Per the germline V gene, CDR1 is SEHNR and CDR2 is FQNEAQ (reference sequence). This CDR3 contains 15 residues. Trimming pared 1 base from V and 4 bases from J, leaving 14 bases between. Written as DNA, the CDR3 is TGTGCCAGCAGCTTAGGCAGGGCGTACAGGTACGAGCAGTACTTC. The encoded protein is CASSLGRAYRYEQYF.

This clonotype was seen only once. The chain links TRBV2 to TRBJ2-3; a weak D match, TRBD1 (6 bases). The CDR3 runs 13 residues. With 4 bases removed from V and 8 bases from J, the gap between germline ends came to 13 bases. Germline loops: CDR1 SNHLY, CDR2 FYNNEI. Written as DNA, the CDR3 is TGTGCCAGCAGTGTGCGGACAGTTGGTACGCAGTATTTT. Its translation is CASSVRTVGTQYF.

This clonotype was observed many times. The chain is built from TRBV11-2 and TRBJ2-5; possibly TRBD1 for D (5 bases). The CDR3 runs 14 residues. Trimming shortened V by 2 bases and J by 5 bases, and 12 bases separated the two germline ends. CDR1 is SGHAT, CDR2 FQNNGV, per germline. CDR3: CASSLHGAEETQYF. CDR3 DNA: TGTGCCAGCAGCTTACATGGGGCAGAGGAGACCCAGTACTTC.

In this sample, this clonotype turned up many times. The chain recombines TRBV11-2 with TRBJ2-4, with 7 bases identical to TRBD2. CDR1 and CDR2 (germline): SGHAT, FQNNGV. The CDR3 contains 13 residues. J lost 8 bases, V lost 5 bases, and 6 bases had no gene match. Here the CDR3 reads CASSTLAVDIQYF. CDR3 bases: TGTGCCAGCAGCACCCTAGCGGTAGACATTCAGTACTTC.

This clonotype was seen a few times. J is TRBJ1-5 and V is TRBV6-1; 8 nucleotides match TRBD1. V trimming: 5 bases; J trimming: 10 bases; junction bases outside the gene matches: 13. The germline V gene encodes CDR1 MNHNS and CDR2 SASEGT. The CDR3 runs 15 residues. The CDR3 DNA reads TGTGCCAGCAGTCTTCTTACAGGGGGGAATGAACCCCAGCATTTT. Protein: CASSLLTGGNEPQHF.

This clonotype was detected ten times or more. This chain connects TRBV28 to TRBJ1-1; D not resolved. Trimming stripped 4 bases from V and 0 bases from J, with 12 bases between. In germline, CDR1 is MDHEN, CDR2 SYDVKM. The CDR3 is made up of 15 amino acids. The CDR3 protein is CASSSRWVVNTEAFF. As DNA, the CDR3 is TGTGCCAGCAGTTCACGTTGGGTCGTGAACACTGAAGCTTTCTTT.

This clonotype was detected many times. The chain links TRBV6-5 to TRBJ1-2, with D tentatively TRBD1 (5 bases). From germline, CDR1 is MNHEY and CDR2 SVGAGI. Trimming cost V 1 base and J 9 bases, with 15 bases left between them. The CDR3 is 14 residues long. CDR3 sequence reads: CASSYFGGTGSYTF. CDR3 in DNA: TGTGCCAGCAGTTACTTCGGAGGGACGGGGAGCTACACCTTC.

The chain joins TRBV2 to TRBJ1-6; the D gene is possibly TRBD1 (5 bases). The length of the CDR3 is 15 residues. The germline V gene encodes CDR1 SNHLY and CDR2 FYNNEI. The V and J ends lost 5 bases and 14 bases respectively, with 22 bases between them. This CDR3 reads CASSTTLRRDVSLHF. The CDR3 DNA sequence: TGTGCCAGCAGTACTACCCTCAGACGGGACGTGTCCCTCCACTTT. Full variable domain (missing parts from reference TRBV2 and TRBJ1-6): EPEVTQTPSHQVTQMGQEVILRCVPISNHLYFYWYRQILGQKVEFLVSFYNNEISEKSEIFDDQFSVERPDGSNFTLKIRSTKLEDSAMYFCASSTTLRRDVSLHFGNGTRLTVT.

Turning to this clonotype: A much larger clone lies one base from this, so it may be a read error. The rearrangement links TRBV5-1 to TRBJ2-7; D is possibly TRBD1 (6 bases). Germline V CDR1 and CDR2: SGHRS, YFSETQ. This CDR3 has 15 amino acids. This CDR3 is CSSSPHGTSVGEQYF. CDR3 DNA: TGCTCCAGCAGCCCCCACGGGACATCAGTCGGGGAGCAGTACTTC.

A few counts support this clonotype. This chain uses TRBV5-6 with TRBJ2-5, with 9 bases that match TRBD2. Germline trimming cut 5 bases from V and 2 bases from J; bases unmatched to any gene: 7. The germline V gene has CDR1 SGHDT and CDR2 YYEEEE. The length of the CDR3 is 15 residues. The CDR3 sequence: CASSDRLAVQETQYF. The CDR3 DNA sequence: TGTGCCAGCAGTGATCGACTAGCGGTACAAGAGACCCAGTACTTC.